This T cell receptor (beta chain) was sequenced for a study of glioma-infiltrating T cells after dendritic cell vaccination. Looking at the study overall: Patients received three intradermal dendritic cell vaccine injections at biweekly intervals.

About this clone: It is likely a read error, because the conserved phenylalanine at the end of the CDR3 is missing.

PBMC sampling occurred before vaccination, two weeks after the third dose, and at progression. Assay used: immunoSEQ multiplex PCR; TCRdb lists only in-frame clones, some missing. The table has about 73,000 clones, roughly 82% seen once. CDR3 size: 14 residues. The V and J ends lost 8 bases and 6 bases, in that order; junction bases with no gene match: 7. Germline V gene sequence: CDR1 LNHDA, CDR2 SQIVND (reference sequence). The material sequenced was blood, taken before dendritic cell vaccination. The J gene is TRBJ1-6, the V gene TRBV19; 7 nucleotides align to TRBD1. The receptor's source is a human donor with glioblastoma. CDR3 nucleotide sequence: TGTGCCAGTGCGCAGGGGGTAGGTAATTCACCCCTCCACTCT. Amino acid sequence: CASAQGVGNSPLHS.